This TCR beta chain was identified in a study of glioma-infiltrating T cells after dendritic cell vaccination. The data were produced by immunoSEQ multiplex PCR, yet TCRdb's version contains in-frame clones alone and is incomplete. The profile shows roughly 100,000 clones, roughly 80% of them singletons. There are 13 residues in the CDR3. The J segment lost 8 bases and the V segment lost 6 bases, leaving 6 bases of the junction unmatched. CDR1 and CDR2 (germline): SNHLY, FYNNEI. The sequencing here drew on blood, taken before dendritic cell vaccination. The chain has TRBV2 and TRBJ1-2, with TRBD1 matching 10 bases. The sequence was obtained from a human donor with glioblastoma. The CDR3 coding sequence is TGTGCCAGCAGCGCGACAGGGGGCGACGGCTACACCTTC. Protein sequence: CASSATGGDGYTF.